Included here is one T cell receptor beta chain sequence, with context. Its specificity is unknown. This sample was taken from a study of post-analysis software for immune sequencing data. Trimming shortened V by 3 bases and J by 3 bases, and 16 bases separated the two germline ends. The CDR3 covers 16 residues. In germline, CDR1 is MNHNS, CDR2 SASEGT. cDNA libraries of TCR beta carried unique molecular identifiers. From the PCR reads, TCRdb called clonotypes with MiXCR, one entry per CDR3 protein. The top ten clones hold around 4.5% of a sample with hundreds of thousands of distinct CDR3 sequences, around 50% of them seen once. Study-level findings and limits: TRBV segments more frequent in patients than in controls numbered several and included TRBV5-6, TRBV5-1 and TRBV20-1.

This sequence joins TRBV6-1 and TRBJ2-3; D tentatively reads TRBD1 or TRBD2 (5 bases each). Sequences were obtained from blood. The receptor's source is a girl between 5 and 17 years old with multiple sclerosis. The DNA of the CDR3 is TGTGCCAGCAGTGAGGGACCTAATGATCCTACAGATACGCAGTATTTT. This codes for CASSEGPNDPTDTQYF.